This T cell receptor (beta chain) derives from a study of blood T cells in healthy people across ages. Every donor provided 8.5 to 10 milliliters of peripheral blood. Samples had at least 6.5 million PBMCs isolated from them. Alongside a J-beta primer mix, a sample-barcoded 5' primer served in a second PCR lasting about 7 to 11 cycles. Via MiXCR, TCRdb re-called the 5' RACE reads, giving one row per CDR3 protein. The table shows 500,000 to 650,000 distinct CDR3 sequences, with approximately 26% occurring only once. With 1 base removed from V and 11 bases from J, the gap between germline ends came to 20 bases. Germline V gene lookup returns CDR1 SGHTA and CDR2 FQGNSA. The CDR3 runs to 15 residues. The data also belong to a second study, concerning T cells of mothers and their children.

The chain combines TRBV7-2 with TRBJ1-1, with D unresolved. Specimen: blood. This receptor was obtained from a boy between 2 and 10 years old in good health. The CDR3 bases are TGTGCCAGCAGCTTAGTATGGAGGTACGGGGTAGGGGCTTTCTTT. The encoded protein is CASSLVWRYGVGAFF.